This TCR beta chain comes out of a study of blood T cell repertoires in COVID-19. Study-level background: Researchers got acute and convalescent COVID-19 samples from the United States, Italy and Spain.

Germline V gene data show CDR1 as SGDLS and CDR2 as YYNGEE. J was trimmed by 6 bases and V by 4 bases; bases with no gene match: 9. This CDR3 is 15 amino acids long. Source study methods: Amplified reference gene primers provided the basis for estimating nucleated cell counts. Assay used: immunoSEQ multiplex PCR; TCRdb lists only in-frame clones, some missing. The V and J calls and the clone size are those of that table, but D and trimming were determined from the DNA. The sample contains about 300,000 clones, about 90% of which appear only once. Source material: peripheral blood. The V and J genes are TRBV9 and TRBJ2-3; 9 nucleotides agree with TRBD1. The TCR sequence derives from a woman in her thirties or forties who had recovered from COVID-19. The CDR3 DNA is TGTGCCAGCAGCAGAAACAGGGGGCAGGGCGATACGCAGTATTTT. Translated: CASSRNRGQGDTQYF.